Listed here is a single T cell receptor (beta chain). Its specificity is not known. No infections or other immune events were documented during collection. The record originates from a study of identifying expanded T cells in peripheral blood. The study's findings and limits: Roughly 1.1 clones differed between technical replicates, versus around 15 and 19 over time. Two-week clone count variance significantly increased as total template count grew.

TCRdb's copy holds only in-frame clones and misses some; the assay was immunoSEQ multiplex PCR. The sample carries about 100,000 clones, roughly 88% recorded once. The CDR3 runs to 13 residues. Trimming left V 2 bases short and J 10 bases short, with 13 bases between. Germline CDR1 reads MNHNY; CDR2 reads SVGAGI (reference sequence). The TCR comes from a person aged 18 to 75 in good health. The chain joins TRBV6-6 to TRBJ2-3; a possible D gene is TRBD2 (6 bases). What was sequenced was blood. The CDR3 DNA sequence: TGTGCCAGCAGTTACCCGGGGGAGAGGTCGCAGTATTTT. Translating it yields CASSYPGERSQYF.